This T cell receptor beta chain was retrieved from a study of blood T cell repertoires in COVID-19. Study information: Material from acute and convalescent COVID-19 was sourced from the United States, Italy and Spain. The cDNA or gDNA used as material had been derived from T cells, B-cell-depleted T cells, or PBMCs.

Under the authors' procedure: Estimation of nucleated cell counts relied on the amplification of reference gene primers. Only in-frame clones appear in the TCRdb table, and some are missing; sequencing was by immunoSEQ multiplex PCR. V, J and clone size are taken as reported in that table, and D and trimming were inferred from the DNA itself. The sample lists some 49,000 clones; roughly 87% were seen once. CDR1 is PRHDT and CDR2 is FYEKMQ in the germline V gene (reference sequence). After removal of 5 bases from V and 5 bases from J, the junction contained 11 bases not matched to a gene. This CDR3 has 16 residues.

V is TRBV13 and J is TRBJ2-2; 7 bases align to TRBD1. The specimen sequenced was peripheral blood. The source of this sequence is a human donor in a cohort sampled during active COVID-19. The CDR3: CASSNGQEELTGELFF. DNA of the CDR3: TGTGCCAGCAGCAACGGACAGGAAGAATTGACCGGGGAGCTGTTTTTT.